This is a list of T cell receptor beta chains from one sample in a study of T cell responses to AZD1222 COVID-19 vaccine. Method: immunoSEQ multiplex PCR; TCRdb's copy keeps in-frame clones and lacks some. Of about 150,000 clones listed, around 88% are singletons. Sequencing was performed on peripheral blood, taken on day 0 of MenACWY control vaccination. The source is an adult in good health. Each CDR3 is given with its conserved first and last residue. The D gene is left open where the match is weak. A row's size may be missing; if present it is once, few, many or a size class.

D gene,J gene,clone size,V gene,CDR3 protein,CDR3 DNA
-,TRBJ1-5,-,TRBV7-2,CASSLNTAQPQHF,TGTGCCAGCAGCCTAAACACGGCTCAGCCCCAGCATTTT
TRBD1,TRBJ2-7,-,TRBV19,CASTGQATEQYF,TGTGCCAGTACTGGACAGGCCACCGAGCAGTACTTC
-,TRBJ2-7,-,TRBV5-1,CASSFSWGGVQYEQYF,TGCGCCAGCAGCTTTTCTTGGGGCGGTGTGCAATACGAGCAGTACTTC
-,TRBJ2-7,-,TRBV18,CASSPTATPYEQYF,TGTGCCAGCTCACCCACGGCCACCCCCTACGAGCAGTACTTC
-,TRBJ2-5,-,TRBV6-6,CASSPGQLWETQYF,TGTGCCAGCAGTCCCGGACAATTGTGGGAGACCCAGTACTTC
TRBD1,TRBJ1-1,-,TRBV19,CASREQGGTEAFF,TGTGCCAGTAGGGAACAGGGGGGCACTGAAGCTTTCTTT
TRBD1,TRBJ1-1,-,TRBV29-1,CSVEKDRGTEAFF,TGCAGCGTTGAGAAGGACAGGGGCACTGAAGCTTTCTTT
-,TRBJ2-3,-,TRBV7-3,CASSPHLAPDTQYF,TGTGCCAGCAGCCCACACTTAGCGCCAGATACGCAGTATTTT
TRBD1,TRBJ2-7,-,TRBV6-5,CASSYSKGQGTYEQYF,TGTGCCAGCAGTTACTCGAAGGGACAGGGCACCTACGAGCAGTACTTC
-,TRBJ1-2,-,TRBV5-1,CASTLDGGYGYTF,TGCGCCAGCACTCTGGACGGAGGGTATGGCTACACCTTC
-,TRBJ1-2,-,TRBV9,CASSVVQHYGYTF,TGTGCCAGCAGCGTAGTACAGCACTATGGCTACACCTTC
-,TRBJ1-4,once,TRBV7-3,CASSLRDGGKLFF,TGTGCCAGCAGCTTAAGGGACGGGGGAAAACTGTTTTTT
TRBD1,TRBJ1-3,-,TRBV6-5,CASTPGGSGNTIYF,TGTGCCAGCACCCCAGGGGGCTCTGGAAACACCATATATTTT
-,TRBJ2-1,-,TRBV10-3,CAITRGRDSDPNEQFF,TGTGCCATCACTAGAGGAAGGGACTCCGACCCCAATGAGCAGTTCTTC
TRBD1,TRBJ2-5,-,TRBV6-5,CASSSNRGRGETQYF,TGTGCCAGCAGTTCGAACAGGGGGCGCGGAGAGACCCAGTACTTC
-,TRBJ1-5,-,TRBV3-1/TRBV3-2,CASSQFGGASNQPQHF,TGTGCCAGCAGCCAATTTGGCGGGGCTAGCAATCAGCCCCAGCATTTT
TRBD2,TRBJ2-1,-,TRBV14,CASSQGAAGVTEQFF,TGTGCCAGCAGCCAAGGGGCAGCGGGGGTAACTGAGCAGTTCTTC
-,TRBJ1-1,-,TRBV5-1,CASSVSPGNTEAFF,TGCGCCAGCAGCGTGTCCCCGGGGAACACTGAAGCTTTCTTT